The clone carrying this T cell receptor beta chain was counted only a few times. Antigen specificity is unknown. V lost 6 bases to trimming and J lost 1 base, with 10 bases between them. Germline CDR1 MNHNS, CDR2 SASEGT. The CDR3 runs to 13 residues. TCRdb called the RT-PCR reads again in MiXCR, with one record for every CDR3 protein. This table has over 750,000 distinct CDR3 sequences, 20% to 25% appearing once. This sample is drawn from a study of response to subunit inactivated influenza vaccine. General study points: Every seasonal influenza vaccination brings in few new T cells, the authors suggested.

Material: PBMCs from blood, obtained roughly 5 days after vaccination. The receptor was isolated from a man aged 50 or older who received an inactivated influenza vaccine. J is TRBJ2-7 and V is TRBV6-1, with D tentatively TRBD1 (6 bases). This CDR3 reads CASRGGLSYEQYF. As DNA, the CDR3 is TGTGCCAGCAGAGGGGGATTATCCTACGAGCAGTACTTC.